What follows is one T cell receptor beta chain and its context. Antigen: not known. The sample belongs to a study of regulatory T cells. Study results and limitations: In CD3G-deficient patients, conventional CD4+ T cells were enriched for hydrophobic CDR3 residues at positions 6 and 7. Patient repertoires had restricted TRB V-J pairs and skewed V and J usage, most in Tregs.

Patients, 2 to 39 years old, had expanded memory T-cell proportions. Primers: 52 TRBV forward and 13 TRBJ reverse. Produced via immunoSEQ multiplex PCR; TCRdb's table is partial and in-frame only. The repertoire holds about 28,000 clones, with approximately 90% as singletons. The germline V gene encodes CDR1 SGDLS and CDR2 YYNGEE. The CDR3 is made up of 15 amino acids. The ends were cut back, 0 bases at V and 8 bases at J, with 15 bases in the middle. The sequenced sample consisted of conventional CD4+ T cells sorted from blood. This chain links TRBV9 with TRBJ2-1, with D perhaps TRBD2 (5 bases). The sequence derives from a person aged 18 to 35 with CD3G deficiency. CDR3 bases: TGTGCCAGCAGCGTAGACGGGGTGATGGTCGATGAGCAGTTCTTC. Translation gives CASSVDGVMVDEQFF. The complete variable domain, with remaining parts taken from reference TRBV9 and TRBJ2-1, reads DSGVTQTPKHLITATGQRVTLRCSPRSGDLSVYWYQQSLDQGLQFLIQYYNGEERAKGNILERFSAQQFPDLHSELNLSSLELGDSALYFCASSVDGVMVDEQFFGPGTRLTVL.